Presented here are 16 T cell receptor beta chains from one specimen sequenced in a study of blood T cell repertoires in COVID-19. Clones were sequenced by immunoSEQ multiplex PCR, and TCRdb holds only the in-frame ones, with some missing. The sample lists about 180,000 clones, around 86% occurring once. What was sequenced was peripheral blood. The origin of the receptors is a woman under 40 with active or convalescent COVID-19.

V is TRBV24-1 and J is TRBJ1-5; 7 bases agree with TRBD1. The V gene end was trimmed by 3 bases and the J gene end by 7 bases; junction bases not matched to a gene: 8. This CDR3 has 15 amino acids. Germline CDR1 is KGHDR and CDR2 is SFDVKD. The CDR3 is CATSDNGRGAQPQHF. CDR3 coding DNA: TGTGCCACCAGTGATAACGGCAGGGGGGCCCAGCCCCAGCATTTT.

This clone appeared a few times. The chain is built from TRBV7-9 and TRBJ2-7; the D is unclear. The CDR3 is made up of 11 amino acids. CDR1 is SEHNR and CDR2 is FQNEAQ in the germline V gene (reference sequence). V gave up 6 bases and J gave up 10 bases, with 13 bases separating them. Here the CDR3 reads CASSSTASQYF. CDR3 DNA sequence: TGTGCCAGCAGTTCAACAGCCAGCCAGTACTTC.

The chain joins TRBV20-1 to TRBJ1-2; 7 bases agree with TRBD1. Per the germline V gene, CDR1 is DFQATT and CDR2 is SNEGSKA (reference sequence). This CDR3 contains 11 residues. The junction had 2 bases not matched to a gene; V was cut back by 8 bases and J by 2 bases. CDR3 region: CSIRGNYGYTF. CDR3 sequence (DNA): TGCAGTATCAGGGGGAACTATGGCTACACCTTC.

The chain recombines TRBV7-9 with TRBJ2-3; 9 bases are shared with TRBD2. The length of the CDR3 is 15 residues. Trimming cost V 6 bases and J 4 bases; bases outside gene matches: 8. Germline V CDR1 and CDR2: SEHNR, FQNEAQ (reference sequence). CDR3 loop: CASSIVAGVADTQYF. CDR3 coding DNA: TGTGCCAGCAGTATAGTAGCGGGAGTCGCAGATACGCAGTATTTT. The complete variable domain, with remaining parts taken from reference TRBV7-9 and TRBJ2-3, reads DTGVSQNPRHKITKRGQNVTFRCDPISEHNRLYWYRQTLGQGPEFLTYFQNEAQLEKSRLLSDRFSAERPKGSFSTLEIQRTEQGDSAMYLCASSIVAGVADTQYFGPGTRLTVL.

This chain joins TRBV3-1 (or the pseudogene TRBV3-2) and TRBJ1-1, with a tentative D call TRBD1 (5 bases). CDR3 size: 15 residues. Per germline, CDR1 LGHDT and CDR2 YNNKEL (reference sequence). V dropped 0 bases and J dropped 3 bases, with 11 bases sitting between them. This CDR3 is CASSQDWGGYTEAFF. For the CDR3, the DNA is TGTGCCAGCAGCCAAGATTGGGGGGGGTACACTGAAGCTTTCTTT.

V usage is TRBV7-9 and J usage is TRBJ2-5, with TRBD2 matching over 12 bases. There are 16 residues in the CDR3. After removal of 6 bases from V and 2 bases from J, the junction contained 7 bases not matched to a gene. CDR1 and CDR2 from the germline V gene are SEHNR and FQNEAQ (reference sequence). CDR3 in amino acids: CASRRTSGAKQETQYF. Written as DNA, the CDR3 is TGTGCCAGCAGGCGGACTAGCGGGGCGAAACAAGAGACCCAGTACTTC.

V usage is TRBV14 and J usage is TRBJ1-2; 7 nucleotides align to TRBD1. The V segment lost 5 bases and the J segment 4 bases; nucleotides outside the gene matches: 4. Germline lookup yields CDR1 SGHDN and CDR2 FVKESK. The CDR3 length is 13 residues. CDR3 coding DNA: TGTGCCAGCAGCGGGACAGACTTCTATGGCTACACCTTC. As protein: CASSGTDFYGYTF.

The J gene is TRBJ2-2, the V gene TRBV5-1; TRBD1 is a possible D gene (6 bases). The V gene lost 6 bases and the J gene lost 4 bases, with 13 bases spanning the gap. The CDR3 is 14 amino acids. The germline CDR1 and CDR2 sequences are SGHRS and YFSETQ. The DNA of the CDR3 is TGCGCCAGCACTCGGACAGTAGGCACCGGGGAGCTGTTTTTT. This sequence encodes CASTRTVGTGELFF.

The chain employs TRBV6-4 and TRBJ2-3; D is unclear. Germline CDR1 MRHNA, CDR2 SNTAGT. Trimming removed 2 bases at V and 1 base at J, with 4 bases between. The CDR3 extends over 13 amino acids. The chain's CDR3 is CASSDGGTDTQYF. The CDR3 DNA follows: TGTGCCAGCAGTGACGGAGGCACAGATACGCAGTATTTT.

The CDR3 DNA sequence: TGTGCCAGTCGACTACTAGCGGGAGGGCCAAATGAGCAGTTCTTC. Its protein is CASRLLAGGPNEQFF. This rearrangement joins TRBV19 to TRBJ2-1, with 13 bases aligning to TRBD2. Germline trimming cut 8 bases from V and 7 bases from J; bases unmatched to any gene: 8. Per the germline V gene, CDR1 is LNHDA and CDR2 is SQIVND (reference sequence). The CDR3 is made up of 15 amino acids. The full variable domain, with the rest looked up from reference TRBV19 and TRBJ2-1, is DGGITQSPKYLFRKEGQNVTLSCEQNLNHDAMYWYRQDPGQGLRLIYYSQIVNDFQKGDIAEGYSVSREKKESFPLTVTSAQKNPTAFYLCASRLLAGGPNEQFFGPGTRLTVL.

The chain carries TRBV4-1 and TRBJ1-6; D possibly corresponds to TRBD1 (5 bases). Germline CDR1 MGHRA, CDR2 YSYEKL. Trimming removed 0 bases from V and 4 bases from J, with 13 bases in between. This CDR3 is built from 17 residues. Here the CDR3 reads CASSQDRKGVYNSPLHF. CDR3 nucleotides: TGCGCCAGCAGCCAAGATAGGAAAGGGGTATATAATTCACCCCTCCACTTT.

This chain links TRBV5-1 with TRBJ2-3; D possibly corresponds to TRBD2 (5 bases). This CDR3 is 15 amino acids long. Germline CDR1 SGHRS, CDR2 YFSETQ. V lost 2 bases to trimming and J lost 0 bases, with 10 bases between them. In DNA, the CDR3 is TGCGCCAGCAGCTTACCGGGAACTAGCACAGATACGCAGTATTTT. Its translation: CASSLPGTSTDTQYF.

The chain couples TRBV7-6 to TRBJ2-7; a possible D gene is TRBD1 (5 bases). V lost 5 bases, J lost 12 bases, and 14 bases lay in between. This CDR3 has 11 amino acids. CDR1 is SGHVS and CDR2 is FNYEAQ in the germline V gene. CDR3 DNA: TGTGCCAGCAGCGAAGGGGCTAGGCTGTACTTC. Amino acid sequence: CASSEGARLYF.

The chain recombines TRBV28 with TRBJ2-7, with 12 bases matching TRBD2. Germline V lookup: CDR1 MDHEN, CDR2 SYDVKM. V lost 8 bases, J lost 5 bases, and 10 bases stayed unmatched. This CDR3 is built from 15 residues. CDR3 sequence reads: CASRLAGGPSHEQYF. For the CDR3, the DNA is TGTGCCAGCCGGCTAGCGGGAGGGCCGTCTCACGAGCAGTACTTC.

The chain uses TRBV12-3 or TRBV12-4 and TRBJ2-7, with D perhaps TRBD2 (6 bases). The V end was cut by 7 bases, the J end by 5 bases, with 12 bases between. The CDR3 is 12 amino acids. In DNA form, the CDR3 reads TGTGCCAGCACCGGTGGGGAGGACGAGCAGTACTTC. Translation: CASTGGEDEQYF.

This chain links TRBV14 with TRBJ1-4; 8 bases are shared with TRBD1. The CDR3 covers 18 residues. Trimming took 0 bases from V and 6 from J; bases not matched to a gene: 12. Germline lookup yields CDR1 SGHDN and CDR2 FVKESK. The CDR3 loop is CASSQDRRDRRWDEKLFF. The DNA of the CDR3 is TGTGCCAGCAGCCAAGATCGCCGGGACAGGCGCTGGGATGAAAAACTGTTTTTT.